Presented here are 24 T cell receptor beta chains from one specimen sequenced in a study of Graves' ophthalmopathy and Graves' hyperthyroidism. The TCR beta CDR3 regions underwent amplification from RNA transcripts. The first round was an RT-PCR with HTBI primers, and the second round was a multiplex PCR. MiXCR, run by TCRdb on the multiplex PCR reads, gives a single entry per CDR3 protein. The table includes over a million distinct CDR3 sequences, 35% to 40% detected once. What was sequenced was peripheral blood or thyroid tissue (not recorded which). All receptors derive from an adult man with Graves' hyperthyroidism.

The chain is built from TRBV12-3 or TRBV12-4 and TRBJ1-4; D may be TRBD1 (5 bases). CDR3 length: 16 residues. V was pared by 6 bases and J by 5 bases, with 19 bases between. Written as DNA, the CDR3 is TGTGCCAGCAGGGGGATGGAGGCAAAGGGGAATGAAAAACTGTTTTTT. Translation gives CASRGMEAKGNEKLFF.

V usage is TRBV4-2 and J usage is TRBJ2-5, with D perhaps TRBD1 (5 bases). CDR1 and CDR2 (germline): LGHNA, YNFKEQ. The CDR3 spans 12 residues. V gave up 1 base and J gave up 9 bases, with 9 bases separating them. In nucleotides, the CDR3 is TGTGCCAGCAGCCAAGGAAGACAGCCCCAGTACTTC. The encoded protein is CASSQGRQPQYF.

J is TRBJ2-6 and V is TRBV20-1, with TRBD2 matching over 9 bases. Per germline, CDR1 DFQATT and CDR2 SNEGSKA (reference sequence). Trimming took 7 bases from V and 2 from J; bases not matched to a gene: 3. The CDR3 consists of 14 residues. The CDR3: CSEAGGTGANVLTF. The CDR3 nucleotides are TGCAGTGAGGCGGGAGGGACTGGGGCCAACGTCCTGACTTTC.

As concerns this clonotype: This CDR3 fails to terminate in the conserved phenylalanine or tryptophan, so it likely reflects a read error. The limits of the CDR3 on the DNA are not certain, so only TCRdb's listed CDR3 is given. V usage is TRBV6-5 and J usage is TRBJ1-1; the tabulated D call, TRBD1, remains unverified against the DNA. Germline-derived CDR1 and CDR2 are MNHEY and SVGAGI. The CDR3 region is 9 residues in length, termini included. CDR3 loop: CASSTPRGR.

This clonotype was counted at least ten times. V is TRBV4-1 and J is TRBJ2-5; D ambiguous. The CDR3 runs 14 residues. The V end was cut by 0 bases, the J end by 5 bases, with 10 bases between. Germline V lookup: CDR1 MGHRA, CDR2 YSYEKL. Here the CDR3 reads CASSQEEETETQYF. In DNA form, the CDR3 reads TGCGCCAGCAGCCAAGAGGAAGAGACGGAGACCCAGTACTTC.

The chain couples TRBV12-3 or TRBV12-4 to TRBJ2-5, with 10 bases aligning to TRBD2. This CDR3 has 15 residues. V was pared by 4 bases and J by 5 bases, with 7 bases of the junction left unmatched. For the CDR3, the DNA is TGTGCCAGCAGTTCTAGCGGGAGTGTGGGGGAGACCCAGTACTTC. Translated: CASSSSGSVGETQYF.

On this clonotype itself: At one of its ends the junction is not consistent with the germline gene, which may arise from a read error. The genes are TRBV7-6 and TRBJ2-2; tentatively, D is TRBD2 (5 bases). Germline V gene sequence: CDR1 SGHVS, CDR2 FNYEAQ. The CDR3 totals 13 residues. CDR3 nucleotide sequence: TGTGCCAGCAGCCCGTCTACGACCGGGGAGCTGTCTTTT. As protein: CASSPSTTGELSF.

The V gene is TRBV19, the J gene TRBJ1-5, with 9 bases lining up with TRBD1. CDR3 length equals 16 residues. V lost 5 bases, J lost 3 bases, and 8 bases stayed unmatched. Per the germline V gene, CDR1 is LNHDA and CDR2 is SQIVND (reference sequence). DNA for the CDR3: TGTGCCAGTAGTGCCCCGGGACAGGGCTTCAATCAGCCCCAGCATTTT. Protein product: CASSAPGQGFNQPQHF.

The rearrangement links TRBV10-3 to TRBJ2-5, with 8 bases matching TRBD2. CDR1 ENHRY and CDR2 SYGVKD come from the germline V gene. J was trimmed by 1 base and V by 7 bases; bases with no gene match: 8. This CDR3 is 15 amino acids long. The CDR3: CAIIIAGRIQETQYF. The CDR3 nucleotides read TGTGCCATCATAATAGCGGGGCGGATCCAAGAGACCCAGTACTTC.

As regards this clonotype: With a much larger clone just one base away, this may be a read error. This sequence joins TRBV11-2 and TRBJ1-6, with 7 bases aligning to TRBD1. The CDR3 contains 12 residues. Trimming took 1 base from V and 18 from J; bases not matched to a gene: 6. Per germline, CDR1 SGHAT and CDR2 FQNNGV. CDR3 loop: CASSLGGQFPHF. The CDR3 nucleotides read TGTGCCAGCAGCTTAGGGGGACAGTTCCCCCACTTT.

In the case of this clonotype: As the CDR3 is not closed by the conserved phenylalanine or tryptophan, this likely results from a read error. The gene calls are TRBV9 and TRBJ2-2, with D tentatively TRBD1 (6 bases). Trimming shortened V by 0 bases and J by 2 bases, and 8 bases separated the two germline ends. The CDR3 totals 15 residues. Per germline, CDR1 SGDLS and CDR2 YYNGEE. The CDR3 loop reads CASSVVGQNTGELFS. The CDR3, as DNA: TGTGCCAGCAGCGTAGTGGGACAAAACACCGGGGAGCTGTTTTCT.

This clonotype was detected only a few times. The chain carries TRBV6-1 and TRBJ1-1; D call uncertain. V was shortened by 2 bases and J by 5 bases, with 9 bases between the two germline ends. The CDR3 is made up of 13 amino acids. From germline, CDR1 is MNHNS and CDR2 SASEGT. CDR3 bases: TGTGCCAGCAGTGAACGAGAACAAACTGAAGCTTTCTTT. Translated: CASSEREQTEAFF.

About this clonotype itself: A much larger clone lies a single base off, so this may be a read error. The chain links TRBV7-2 to TRBJ2-7; TRBD1 aligns across 7 bases. Germline assignment: CDR1 SGHTA and CDR2 FQGNSA. V shed 4 bases and J 2 bases; nucleotides not matched to a gene: 8. The CDR3 is 15 residues long. The CDR3 protein is CASSSLEQGAYEQYF. The CDR3 bases are TGTGCCAGCAGCTCCCTAGAGCAGGGGGCCTACGAGCAGTACTTC.

This clonotype came up a few times. V is TRBV27 and J is TRBJ1-1; D remains unclear. Trimming took 8 bases from V and 1 from J, leaving 14 bases between them. CDR3 length: 14 amino acids. CDR1 MNHEY and CDR2 SMNVEV come from the germline V gene (reference sequence). In DNA, the CDR3 is TGTGCCAGCTACCCACTCGGCGCGAACACTGAAGCTTTCTTT. This encodes CASYPLGANTEAFF.

The genes are TRBV10-3 and TRBJ2-7; 7 positions match TRBD1. V trimming: 4 bases; J trimming: 2 bases; junction bases outside the gene matches: 8. Germline CDR1 is ENHRY and CDR2 is SYGVKD. The CDR3 totals 15 residues. DNA of the CDR3: TGTGCCATCAGTGGCCTATCGACAGGGCCCTACGAGCAGTACTTC. Its protein product is CAISGLSTGPYEQYF.

The genes are TRBV25-1 and TRBJ2-2; TRBD1 agrees at 12 bases. Per the germline V gene, CDR1 is MGHDK and CDR2 is SYGVNS. The CDR3 covers 15 residues. Trimming at V came to 5 bases and at J to 7 bases, leaving 5 bases not matched to a gene. CDR3 nucleotides: TGTGCCAGCAGTTCTGGGACAGGGGGCATCGGGGAGCTGTTTTTT. It translates to CASSSGTGGIGELFF.

This clonotype was picked up a small number of times. The chain recombines TRBV5-4 with TRBJ2-7; TRBD2 aligns across 12 bases. Germline V lookup: CDR1 SGHNT, CDR2 YYREEE (reference sequence). The CDR3 is 17 residues long. The V and J ends lost 5 bases and 0 bases, in that order; junction bases with no gene match: 9. The CDR3 coding sequence is TGTGCCAGCAGTCCGACTAGCGGGAGTATGGGCTCCTACGAGCAGTACTTC. As protein: CASSPTSGSMGSYEQYF.

This clonotype was counted only a few times. The chain links TRBV7-9 to TRBJ2-7; the match to TRBD1 covers 9 bases. CDR1 and CDR2 from the germline V gene are SEHNR and FQNEAQ (reference sequence). The V segment lost 1 base and the J segment 6 bases; nucleotides outside the gene matches: 13. This CDR3 spans 17 amino acids. CDR3 in amino acids: CASSLVLGDRVLSEQYF. The CDR3 DNA sequence: TGTGCCAGCAGCTTAGTTCTCGGGGACAGGGTTCTCTCCGAGCAGTACTTC.

There are many counts of this clonotype. The V call is TRBV7-2, the J call TRBJ2-6, with 9 bases aligning to TRBD1. The CDR3 is made up of 17 amino acids. From germline, CDR1 is SGHTA and CDR2 FQGNSA. The V segment lost 4 bases and the J segment 1 base; nucleotides outside the gene matches: 5. CDR3 DNA sequence: TGTGCCAGCAGCTACCAGGGACAGGGATCTGGGGCCAACGTCCTGACTTTC. Translated, it gives CASSYQGQGSGANVLTF.

V gene TRBV2 combines with J gene TRBJ1-5, with 7 bases that match TRBD1. This CDR3 has 14 residues. Germline V gives CDR1 SNHLY, CDR2 FYNNEI. J was trimmed by 4 bases and V by 5 bases; bases with no gene match: 5. In nucleotides, the CDR3 is TGTGCCAGCAGTTTCGCAGGGGGTAATCAGCCCCAGCATTTT. Its protein product is CASSFAGGNQPQHF.

The chain is built from TRBV15 and TRBJ1-4; 8 positions agree with TRBD1. J lost 6 bases, V lost 1 base, and 7 bases had no gene match. Germline V gene lookup returns CDR1 LNHNV and CDR2 YYDKDF (reference sequence). There are 16 residues in the CDR3. In nucleotides, the CDR3 is TGTGCCACCAGCAGAGTAAGCAGGGGGCCAGATGAAAAACTGTTTTTT. Translated: CATSRVSRGPDEKLFF.

In this sample, this clonotype turned up many times. This chain links TRBV19 with TRBJ1-1, with a possible D match to TRBD1 (5 bases). The CDR3 contains 11 residues. Germline CDR1 is LNHDA and CDR2 is SQIVND (reference sequence). Trimming cost V 3 bases and J 13 bases, with 12 bases left between them. This CDR3 reads CASSIWGNDFF. As DNA, the CDR3 is TGTGCCAGTAGTATTTGGGGGAATGATTTCTTT.

Comment on this clonotype: This may be a read error, as it is one base from a much larger clone. The chain is built from TRBV29-1 and TRBJ2-7, with D perhaps assigned TRBD1 or TRBD2 (6 bases each). The CDR3 consists of 15 residues. Germline V lookup: CDR1 SQVTM, CDR2 ANQGSEA. CDR3 region: CSVEMAGTNSYEQCF. The CDR3 DNA sequence: TGCAGCGTTGAAATGGCGGGGACAAACTCCTACGAGCAGTGCTTC.

As for this clonotype: An end of the junction differs from the germline gene, which may be a read error. The genes are TRBV29-1 and TRBJ2-7; 8 bases match TRBD1. The length of the CDR3 is 14 residues. The germline CDR1 and CDR2 sequences are SQVTM and ANQGSEA. DNA for the CDR3: TGCAGCGTTGACGGCCAGGGGGCAGCCGGGGAGCTGTACTTC. It codes for CSVDGQGAAGELYF.